This T cell receptor (beta chain) was sequenced for a study of blood T cells in healthy people across ages. Study-level information: About one barcoded beta molecule per two T cells came from capture by template switching.

PBMCs, at least 7 million per sample, were isolated. On this clonotype: Its antigen is currently unknown.

The V and J ends lost 0 bases and 1 base respectively, with 7 bases between them. The CDR3 runs 14 residues. The V gene's germline CDR1 is SGDLS and CDR2 YYNGEE. Next came a second PCR, run for about 7 to 12 cycles, which used a sample-barcoded 5' primer along with a J-beta primer mix. TCRdb reprocessed the 5' RACE reads via MiXCR and lists one record per CDR3 protein. The sample holds 550,000 to 750,000 distinct CDR3 sequences, about 21% seen once. Study-wide results and caveats: Age showed a roughly linear inverse relationship with TCR beta diversity per million T cells.

The sequenced material came from blood. This receptor was obtained from a man aged 65-85 years in good health. J is TRBJ2-5 and V is TRBV9; D remains ambiguous. As DNA, the CDR3 is TGTGCCAGCAGCGTAGCAGTCAGCCAAGAGACCCAGTACTTC. Residues: CASSVAVSQETQYF.